This entry concerns a single T cell receptor beta chain. The specificity of this receptor is unknown. Per-nucleotide qualities are absent, and no much larger clonotype sits a single base away. The source of the sample is a study of shared clonotypes between healthy human individuals (dated by TCRdb to 2019 to 2021). In the study overall: Two women and a few men aged 18 to 49 years were included in the cohort. The study deeply sequenced blood TCR repertoires of about five healthy adults to estimate repertoire size and the extent of clonotype sharing between individuals. To increase sequencing depth and limit assay-specific biases, TCR repertoire library preparation and sequencing were carried out by different laboratories using diverse techniques. Leukapheresis yielded between about 0.8 and 8.9 billion PBMCs per donor.

Overall results and qualifications from the work: Sampling was limited to blood, and TCR repertoires in tissue likely differ from TCR repertoires in blood. Pairwise subsampling indicated that sequencing depth was expected to affect the degree of clonotype sharing among donors. The small number of donors limited the genetic and exposure-history diversity represented.

Using the deep immunoSEQ assay, TCR CDR3 regions were amplified from genomic DNA by multiplex PCR. For each cell subset, the extracted genomic DNA was distributed evenly across all wells of several immunoSEQ 96-well plates, and each plate served as one replicate. Each replicate PCR for unsorted PBMC received approximately 0.3 ug genomic DNA, equal to 25,000 to 30,000 T cell genomes. Genomic DNA from unsorted PBMC was sequenced over ten immunoSEQ deep assay plates. Purified libraries were measured with a Qubit 3.0 fluorometer, size-checked on a Bioanalyzer 2100, and measured again with the KAPA Library Quantification kit. Every immunoSEQ 96-well plate was sequenced on a dedicated single-read 150-cycle Illumina NextSeq 550 flow cell. Per the authors' processing: Because only junctional sequences without quality scores were contained in the immunoSEQ output, filtering matching that applied to full-length reads could not be performed. To assign V/J genes and CDR3, sequences were annotated against IMGT germline references using PyIR, a Python wrapper for IgBLAST v1.9. Reads were filtered out if the reads had weak V/J assignments (E-value above 1e-6), no CDR3, stop codons, out-of-frame junctions, or ambiguous translated residues. V3J clonotypes were defined as sequences sharing an identical inferred V gene, J gene, and CDR3 amino acid sequence. Percentage overlap between repertoires was calculated by dividing the number of shared unique clonotypes by the size of the smaller repertoire. RTK rarefaction, the Chao1 estimator, and Recon v2.1 estimates of unobserved clonotypes were used to assess repertoire richness. TCRdb provides this immuneACCESS table in a form limited to in-frame rearrangements. Some clones are lacking; in checked studies, under half of them reflect an unresolved V gene, and why the rest are absent is not known. Clonal size and the V and J genes are those of that table, whereas D and trimming came from the DNA. A total of hundreds of thousands of clones appear in this sample, just over 75% of them only once. The top ten clonotypes cover approximately 12% of the sample.

Healthy HIV-negative adults with no recently reported acute infections or vaccinations were included as donors. Every donor was a Caucasian adult residing in Nashville, Tennessee, USA. In the unsorted samples, some 100 million PBMCs were counted, and genomic DNA was extracted using the QIAamp DNA Blood Mini kit. After blood collection by leukapheresis, PBMCs were isolated using Ficoll-Histopaque density gradient centrifugation and then cryopreserved in the vapor phase of liquid nitrogen. This TCR derives from a woman aged 40 to 49 in good health. Some clones in this sample may be carry-over from other donors' samples. Sequencing was done on a sample of PBMCs.

In nucleotide form, the sequence is TGTGCCTACCAACTAGGGAATAGCAATCAGCCCCAGCATTTT. Translated, it reads CAYQLGNSNQPQHF. The chain links TRBV30 with TRBJ1-5, with the identity of the D gene unclear. The CDR3 holds 14 amino acids from the cysteine to the phenylalanine. The only DNA kept is the CDR3, 42 bases in frame from the first base. In the germline V gene (reference sequence), CDR1 corresponds to GTSNPN and CDR2 to SVGIG. V and J lose 7 bases and 0 bases, and a span of 13 bases separates them.